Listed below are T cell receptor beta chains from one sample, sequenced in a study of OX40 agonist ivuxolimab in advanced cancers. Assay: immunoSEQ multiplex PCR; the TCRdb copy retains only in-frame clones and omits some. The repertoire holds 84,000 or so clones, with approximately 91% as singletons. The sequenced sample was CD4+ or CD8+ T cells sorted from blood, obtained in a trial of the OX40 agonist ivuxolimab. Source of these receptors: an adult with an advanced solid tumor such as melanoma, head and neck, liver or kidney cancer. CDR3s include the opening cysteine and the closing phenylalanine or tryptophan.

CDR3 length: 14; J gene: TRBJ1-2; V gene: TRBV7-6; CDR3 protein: CASSSGVGERSYTF
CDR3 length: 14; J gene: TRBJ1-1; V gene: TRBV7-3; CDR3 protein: CASSLMGESTEAFF
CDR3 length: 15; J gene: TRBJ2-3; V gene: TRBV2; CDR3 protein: CASTPMGFSTDTQYF
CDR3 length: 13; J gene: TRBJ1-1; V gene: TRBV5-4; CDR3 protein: CASSLATPFEAFF
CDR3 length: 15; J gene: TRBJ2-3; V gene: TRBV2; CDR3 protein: CASSESGARTDTQYF
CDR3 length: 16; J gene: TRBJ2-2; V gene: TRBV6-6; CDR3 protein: CASRDSGPPLTGELFF
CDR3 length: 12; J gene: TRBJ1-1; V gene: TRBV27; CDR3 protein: CASRHGNTEAFF
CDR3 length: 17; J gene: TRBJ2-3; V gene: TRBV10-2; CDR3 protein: CASSESGTGLGTDTQYF
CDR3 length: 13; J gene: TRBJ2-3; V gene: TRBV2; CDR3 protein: CATNPQFTDTQYF
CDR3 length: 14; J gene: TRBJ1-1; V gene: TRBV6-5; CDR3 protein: CASTRGHSGTEAFF
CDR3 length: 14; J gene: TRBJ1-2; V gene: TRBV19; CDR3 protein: CASSAKQGLYGYTF
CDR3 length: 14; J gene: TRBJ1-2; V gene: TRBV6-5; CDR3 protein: CASSSRLTGNGYTF
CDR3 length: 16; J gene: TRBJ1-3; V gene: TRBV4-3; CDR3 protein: CASSQDATGTGNTIYF
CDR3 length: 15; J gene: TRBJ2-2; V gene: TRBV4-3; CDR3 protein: CASSQDRDIHGELFF
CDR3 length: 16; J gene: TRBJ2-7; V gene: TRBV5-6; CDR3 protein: CASSLRTGTASYEQYF
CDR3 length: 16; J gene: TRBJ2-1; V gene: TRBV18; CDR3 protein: CASSPPRTPLNNEQFF
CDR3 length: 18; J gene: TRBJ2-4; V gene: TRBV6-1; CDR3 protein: CASSEDLGGQLAKNIQYF
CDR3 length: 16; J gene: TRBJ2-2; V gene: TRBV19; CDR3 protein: CATTDGQGMVTGELFF
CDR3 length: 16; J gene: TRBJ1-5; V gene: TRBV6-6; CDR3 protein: CASSLTGPTSNQPQHF
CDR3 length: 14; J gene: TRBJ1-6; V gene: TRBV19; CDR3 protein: CASSIRGQNSPLHF
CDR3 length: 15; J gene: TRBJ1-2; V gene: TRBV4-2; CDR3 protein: CASSQDIVGVYGYTF
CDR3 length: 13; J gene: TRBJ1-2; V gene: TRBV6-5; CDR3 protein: CATCRGANYGYTF
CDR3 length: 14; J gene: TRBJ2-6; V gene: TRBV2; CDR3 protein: CASSENSGANVLTF
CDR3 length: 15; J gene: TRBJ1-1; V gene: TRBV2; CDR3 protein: CASSESRTTNTEAFF
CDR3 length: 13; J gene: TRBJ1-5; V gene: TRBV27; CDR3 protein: CASSGTGNQPQHF
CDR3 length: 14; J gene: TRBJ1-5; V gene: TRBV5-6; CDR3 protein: CASSSTGRTEPQHF
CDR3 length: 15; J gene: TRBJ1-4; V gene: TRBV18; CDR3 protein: CASSPPGPRGEKLFF
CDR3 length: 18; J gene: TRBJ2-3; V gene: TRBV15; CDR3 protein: CATSRDGLGGQGLDTQYF
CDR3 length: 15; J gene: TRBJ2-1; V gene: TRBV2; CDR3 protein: CASSEGDIPYNEQFF
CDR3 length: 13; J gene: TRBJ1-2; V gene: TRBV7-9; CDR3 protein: CASSFLGYNGYTF
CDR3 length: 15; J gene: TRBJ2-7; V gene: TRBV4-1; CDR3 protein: CASRPIGDRYHEQYF
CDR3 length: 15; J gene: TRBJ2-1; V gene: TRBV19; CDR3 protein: CASSIFGTRRNEQFF
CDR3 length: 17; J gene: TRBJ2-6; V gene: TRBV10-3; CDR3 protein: CAIRIGTVRTGANVLTF
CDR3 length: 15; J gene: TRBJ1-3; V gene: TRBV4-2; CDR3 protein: CASSQEGGTGNTIYF
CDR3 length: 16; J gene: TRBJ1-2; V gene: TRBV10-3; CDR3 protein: CAISATITGGGIGYTF
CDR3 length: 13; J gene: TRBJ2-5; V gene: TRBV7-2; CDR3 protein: CASSARGGETQYF
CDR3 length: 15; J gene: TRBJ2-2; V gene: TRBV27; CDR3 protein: CASSLGQAGTGELFF
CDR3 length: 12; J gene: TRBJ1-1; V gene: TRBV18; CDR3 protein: CASSGGQGKAFF
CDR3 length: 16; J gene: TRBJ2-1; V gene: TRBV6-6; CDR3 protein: CASRYTGGNRANEQFF
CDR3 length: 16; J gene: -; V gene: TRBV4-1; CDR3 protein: CASSLGQGVSSYEQYF